The 23 T cell receptor beta chains presented below share a single source sample, sequenced in a study of blood T cells in healthy people across ages. The second PCR ran about 6 to 11 cycles with a sample-barcoded 5' primer and J-beta primers. TCRdb re-called the 5' RACE reads through MiXCR, storing one row per CDR3 protein. The sample lists 800,000 to 950,000 distinct CDR3 sequences, just under 30% occurring once. These data were also reused for a study on T cells of mothers and their children.

The sample was blood. These receptors all come from a woman aged 40-49 years in good health.

In this sample, this clonotype turned up many times. The CDR3 bases are TGTGCCAGCAGCAGTCTAGCACCCGGGGAGCTGTTTTTT. It specifies CASSSLAPGELFF. This sequence joins TRBV12-3 or TRBV12-4 and TRBJ2-2, with a weak D call TRBD2 (5 bases). Trimming took off 6 bases at V and 6 bases at J, with 11 bases between the two ends. The CDR3 has 13 residues.

Ten or more counts support this clonotype. The chain joins TRBV13 to TRBJ2-1; maybe TRBD2 (6 bases). This CDR3 comprises 16 residues. V was trimmed by 0 bases and J by 2 bases, leaving 11 bases between them. Germline V gives CDR1 PRHDT, CDR2 FYEKMQ (reference sequence). The CDR3 coding sequence is TGTGCCAGCAGCTTAGGGGTTCGGGGGACCTACAATGAGCAGTTCTTC. Translated, it gives CASSLGVRGTYNEQFF. Supplemented by reference TRBV13 and TRBJ2-1, the full variable domain reads AAGVIQSPRHLIKEKRETATLKCYPIPRHDTVYWYQQGPGQDPQFLISFYEKMQSDKGSIPDRFSAQQFSDYHSELNMSSLELGDSALYFCASSLGVRGTYNEQFFGPGTRLTVL.

The J gene is TRBJ2-3, the V gene TRBV7-3; D is tentatively TRBD1 or TRBD2 (6 bases each). Trimming took 11 bases from V and 2 from J, leaving 23 bases between them. The germline V gene encodes CDR1 SGHTA and CDR2 FQGTGA. This CDR3 region has 16 residues. CDR3 sequence (DNA): TGTGCCTGCGGCTTAAACCCGGGGGCGATCACAGATACGCAGTATTTT. Protein: CACGLNPGAITDTQYF.

The chain joins TRBV10-3 to TRBJ2-7; D may be TRBD1 or TRBD2 (5 bases each). The length of the CDR3 is 12 residues. The germline V and J ends were trimmed by 8 bases and 7 bases, with 15 bases remaining between them. Germline V gene lookup returns CDR1 ENHRY and CDR2 SYGVKD. The CDR3 here is CAIRSGLGEQYF. The CDR3 coding sequence is TGTGCCATCCGTTCGGGGCTTGGTGAGCAGTACTTC.

This sequence joins TRBV10-3 and TRBJ2-7, with D possibly matching TRBD2 (5 bases). The CDR3 runs 15 residues. V gave up 0 bases and J gave up 0 bases, with 9 bases separating them. The germline V gene has CDR1 ENHRY and CDR2 SYGVKD. CDR3 amino acids: CAISESLGDSYEQYF. In DNA form, the CDR3 reads TGTGCCATCAGTGAGTCACTGGGAGACTCCTACGAGCAGTACTTC.

The V and J genes are TRBV18 and TRBJ1-2, with D unclear. Germline V gene lookup returns CDR1 KGHSH and CDR2 LQKENI. The V and J ends lost 2 bases and 0 bases respectively, with 10 bases between them. The CDR3 loop spans 15 amino acids. DNA of the CDR3: TGTGCCAGCTCACCAATACTGGAGTCTAACTATGGCTACACCTTC. Encoded protein: CASSPILESNYGYTF.

This clonotype was seen only a few times. This chain connects TRBV28 to TRBJ1-2, with D perhaps matching TRBD1 (5 bases). The CDR3 covers 16 residues. Germline CDR1 and CDR2: MDHEN and SYDVKM. V lost 2 bases, J lost 4 bases, and 17 bases lay in between. Here the CDR3 DNA reads TGTGCCAGCAGTTTAAGGTCTACGGGGCGTACCTATGGCTACACCTTC. The encoded protein is CASSLRSTGRTYGYTF.

This clonotype was counted between two and nine times. This chain uses TRBV5-1 with TRBJ2-5; 10 nucleotides align to TRBD1. Per the germline V gene, CDR1 is SGHRS and CDR2 is YFSETQ. V shed 4 bases and J 4 bases; nucleotides not matched to a gene: 7. The CDR3 consists of 15 residues. The CDR3 nucleotides read TGCGCCAGCAGCATACCGGGACAGGGGAGAGAGACCCAGTACTTC. It specifies CASSIPGQGRETQYF.

As concerns this clonotype: A much larger clone lies a single base off, so this may be a read error. The chain joins TRBV28 to TRBJ2-7; D is perhaps TRBD1 (6 bases). The tail of the sequence fits TRBJ2-5 better, so the J call may be wrong. The V gene's germline CDR1 is MDHEN and CDR2 SYDVKM. The CDR3 has 14 residues. The CDR3 DNA is TGTGCCAGCAGTAGCCCAAAAGGGGGAGAGACCCAGTACTTC. Its translation: CASSSPKGGETQYF.

This clonotype was seen only a few times. The CDR3 loop reads CASSPLTGIYTEAFF. The CDR3 coding sequence is TGTGCCAGCTCACCTTTGACAGGGATATACACTGAAGCTTTCTTT. The rearrangement joins TRBV18 to TRBJ1-1; 7 bases line up with TRBD1. The germline V gene encodes CDR1 KGHSH and CDR2 LQKENI. The length of the CDR3 is 15 residues. V shed 3 bases and J 3 bases; nucleotides not matched to a gene: 7. Full variable domain (missing parts from reference TRBV18 and TRBJ1-1): NAGVMQNPRHLVRRRGQEARLRCSPMKGHSHVYWYRQLPEEGLKFMVYLQKENIIDESGMPKERFSAEFPKEGPSILRIQQVVRGDSAAYFCASSPLTGIYTEAFFGQGTRLTVV.

The chain has TRBV7-9 and TRBJ1-1; 8 bases match TRBD1. J lost 1 base, V lost 4 bases, and 5 bases had no gene match. CDR3 length equals 15 residues. Per germline, CDR1 SEHNR and CDR2 FQNEAQ (reference sequence). Written as DNA, the CDR3 is TGTGCCAGCAGCTCCTCCGGGACAGGGAACACTGAAGCTTTCTTT. The encoded protein is CASSSSGTGNTEAFF.

This clonotype was recorded a few times. A clone one base away is much larger, so this may be a read error. V and J are TRBV20-1 and TRBJ2-1; D possibly matches TRBD1 or TRBD2 (5 bases each). In germline, CDR1 is DFQATT, CDR2 SNEGSKA (reference sequence). The CDR3 sequence is 14 residues long. Between the trimmed V and J ends, which lost 4 bases and 6 bases, there was a span of 16 bases. The CDR3: CSAKYTCGGNEQFF. The CDR3 DNA is TGCAGTGCTAAATACACATGTGGGGGCAATGAGCAGTTCTTC.

The rearrangement joins TRBV20-1 to TRBJ1-5; D is unclear. Germline CDR1 reads DFQATT; CDR2 reads SNEGSKA (reference sequence). V was shortened by 3 bases and J by 4 bases, with 19 bases between the two germline ends. CDR3 length: 16 residues. The CDR3 loop reads CSARKTRPSINQPQHF. In nucleotides, the CDR3 is TGCAGTGCTAGGAAGACTCGTCCCTCCATTAATCAGCCCCAGCATTTT.

Points on this clonotype: Relative to the germline gene, one junction end is altered; a read error may explain this. The J gene is TRBJ2-2, the V gene TRBV7-3, with D possibly matching TRBD2 (6 bases). Looked up from germline, CDR1 is SGHTA and CDR2 is FQGTGA. CDR3 length: 16 amino acids. CDR3 bases: TGTGCCAGCAGCTCCATCGGGGGTCTGAACACCGGGGGGCTGTTTTTT. Protein sequence: CASSSIGGLNTGGLFF.

This clonotype was picked up many times. This rearrangement joins TRBV7-3 to TRBJ1-2; no reliable D call. This CDR3 has 16 residues. V was cut by 5 bases and J by 6 bases, with 22 bases left in between. The germline CDR1 and CDR2 sequences are SGHTA and FQGTGA. DNA of the CDR3: TGTGCCAGCAGCCCGCCTCCGGGAAGCCTTTGGGATGGCTACACCTTC. Protein: CASSPPPGSLWDGYTF.

Of note for this clonotype: A read error may account for a junction end that differs from germline. The V gene is TRBV7-2, the J gene TRBJ2-1; D call uncertain. The CDR3 runs to 12 residues. Germline CDR1 and CDR2: SGHTA and FQGNSA. As DNA, the CDR3 is TGTGCCGGCAGCTCCAATCGCAATGAGCAGTTCTTC. Protein product: CAGSSNRNEQFF.

Many counts were recorded for this clonotype. CDR3 nucleotide sequence: TGCGCCAGCAGCTTCCCTAGCGGAGCCGTATCCTACGAGCAGTACTTC. Protein: CASSFPSGAVSYEQYF. The rearrangement links TRBV5-1 to TRBJ2-7, with TRBD2 matching over 7 bases. The CDR3 runs 16 residues. In germline, CDR1 is SGHRS, CDR2 YFSETQ. The V gene end was trimmed by 2 bases and the J gene end by 1 base; junction bases not matched to a gene: 9.

This clonotype has a count of ten or more. This sequence joins TRBV12-3 or TRBV12-4 and TRBJ2-6; no clear D gene. The CDR3 consists of 15 residues. The V gene lost 2 bases and the J gene lost 2 bases, with 7 bases spanning the gap. The CDR3 protein is CASSLIPTGANVLTF. CDR3 in DNA: TGTGCCAGCAGTTTAATACCAACTGGGGCCAACGTCCTGACTTTC.

This clonotype was counted at least ten times. The J gene is TRBJ2-7, the V gene TRBV29-1; unclear D gene. The CDR3 loop spans 14 amino acids. The V end was cut by 6 bases, the J end by 6 bases, with 21 bases between. Germline V CDR1 and CDR2: SQVTM, ANQGSEA. In DNA form, the CDR3 reads TGCAGCGTCTCCCTGAGCCGCTCTGCGAGCGAGCAGTACTTC. Translation gives CSVSLSRSASEQYF.

This clonotype was counted ten times or more. The junction and the germline gene differ at one end; a read error may be behind it. This sequence joins TRBV20-1 and TRBJ1-1, with 9 bases identical to TRBD1. Germline CDR1 and CDR2: DFQATT and SNEGSKA (reference sequence). The CDR3 consists of 17 residues. The CDR3 loop is CSASGDQAVTLWGQGLF. CDR3 bases: TGCAGTGCTAGCGGGGACCAAGCTGTAACATTGTGGGGACAGGGACTCTTT.

V usage is TRBV20-1 and J usage is TRBJ1-1; D gene ambiguous. CDR3 length: 14 amino acids. Germline CDR1 DFQATT, CDR2 SNEGSKA (reference sequence). V dropped 4 bases and J dropped 0 bases, with 12 bases sitting between them. Here the CDR3 reads CSATEAGLNTEAFF. CDR3 DNA sequence: TGCAGTGCTACAGAGGCAGGACTGAACACTGAAGCTTTCTTT.

This clonotype was counted only a few times. V usage is TRBV7-2 and J usage is TRBJ1-2, with D possibly TRBD1 on 6 matching bases. The CDR3 contains 14 residues. From germline, CDR1 is SGHTA and CDR2 FQGNSA. Trimming left V 3 bases short and J 6 bases short, with 14 bases between. CDR3 DNA: TGTGCCAGCAGCTTTGAACAGGGAGTGGATGGCTACACCTTC. Translated: CASSFEQGVDGYTF.

Many counts were recorded for this clonotype. J is TRBJ2-7 and V is TRBV14; D perhaps matches TRBD1 (6 bases). The CDR3 runs to 14 residues. The germline gives CDR1 SGHDN, CDR2 FVKESK. Trimming removed 4 bases at V and 2 bases at J, with 12 bases between. This CDR3 is CASSRGGVPYEQYF. The CDR3 DNA reads TGTGCCAGCAGCCGAGGGGGAGTCCCCTACGAGCAGTACTTC.